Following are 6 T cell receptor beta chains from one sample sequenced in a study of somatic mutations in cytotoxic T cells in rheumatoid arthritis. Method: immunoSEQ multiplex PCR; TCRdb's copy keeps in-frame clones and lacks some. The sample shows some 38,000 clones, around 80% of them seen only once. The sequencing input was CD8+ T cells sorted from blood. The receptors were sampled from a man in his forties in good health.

The DNA for the CDR3 is TGTGCCAGCAGCTCCAGGGGTAAGATGTTCGAGCAGTACTTC. Encoded protein: CASSSRGKMFEQYF. The rearrangement links TRBV6-5 to TRBJ2-7; weak D call: TRBD1 (6 bases). Germline V gene data show CDR1 as MNHEY and CDR2 as SVGAGI. Trimming left V 6 bases short and J 6 bases short, with 18 bases between. The CDR3 length is 14 residues.

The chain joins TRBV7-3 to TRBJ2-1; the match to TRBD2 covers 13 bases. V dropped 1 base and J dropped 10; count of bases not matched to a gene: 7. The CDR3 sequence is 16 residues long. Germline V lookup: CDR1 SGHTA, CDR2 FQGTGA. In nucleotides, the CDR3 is TGTGCCAGCAGCTTAAGGGGACTAGCGGGAAGGGAAGAGCAGTTCTTC. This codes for CASSLRGLAGREEQFF.

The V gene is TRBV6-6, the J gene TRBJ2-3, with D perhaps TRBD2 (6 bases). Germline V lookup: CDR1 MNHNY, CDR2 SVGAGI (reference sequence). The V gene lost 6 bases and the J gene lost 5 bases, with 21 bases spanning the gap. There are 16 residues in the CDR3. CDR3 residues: CASRRPESGSGDTQYF. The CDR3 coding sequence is TGTGCCAGCAGGCGGCCGGAGAGCGGGTCTGGAGATACGCAGTATTTT.

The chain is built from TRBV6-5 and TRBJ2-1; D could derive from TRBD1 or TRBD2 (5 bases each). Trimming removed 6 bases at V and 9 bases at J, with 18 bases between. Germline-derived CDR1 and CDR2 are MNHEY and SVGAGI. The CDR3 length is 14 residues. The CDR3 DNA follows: TGTGCCAGCAGACCACGGGACCCCGGAGGTGAGCAGTTCTTC. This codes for CASRPRDPGGEQFF.

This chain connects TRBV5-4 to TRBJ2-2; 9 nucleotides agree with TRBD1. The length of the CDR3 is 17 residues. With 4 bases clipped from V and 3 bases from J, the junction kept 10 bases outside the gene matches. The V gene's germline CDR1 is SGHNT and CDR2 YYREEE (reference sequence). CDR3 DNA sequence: TGTGCCAGCAGCCGCGGCGGGGACAGGGCGGACACCGGGGAGCTGTTTTTT. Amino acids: CASSRGGDRADTGELFF.

CDR3 sequence: CASSLHASSYEQYF. CDR3 DNA: TGTGCCAGCAGCTTACACGCGAGCTCCTACGAGCAGTACTTC. This chain uses TRBV7-7 with TRBJ2-7; D ambiguous. The CDR3 loop spans 14 amino acids. From germline, CDR1 is SSHAT and CDR2 FNYEAQ (reference sequence). Trimming removed 2 bases at V and 0 bases at J, with 8 bases between.